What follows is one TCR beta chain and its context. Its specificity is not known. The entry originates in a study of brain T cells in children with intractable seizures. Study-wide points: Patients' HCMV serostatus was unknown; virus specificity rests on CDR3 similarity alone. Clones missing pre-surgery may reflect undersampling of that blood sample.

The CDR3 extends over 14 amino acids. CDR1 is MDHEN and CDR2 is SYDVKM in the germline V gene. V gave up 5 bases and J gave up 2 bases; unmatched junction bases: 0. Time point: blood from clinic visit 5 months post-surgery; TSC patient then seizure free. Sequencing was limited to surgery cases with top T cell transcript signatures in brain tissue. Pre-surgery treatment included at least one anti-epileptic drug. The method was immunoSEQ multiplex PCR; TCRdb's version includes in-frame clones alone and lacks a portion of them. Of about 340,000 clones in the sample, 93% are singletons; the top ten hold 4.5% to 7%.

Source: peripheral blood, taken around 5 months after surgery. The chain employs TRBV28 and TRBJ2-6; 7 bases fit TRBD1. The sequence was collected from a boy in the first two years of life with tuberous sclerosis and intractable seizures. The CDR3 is CASSQGAGANVLTF. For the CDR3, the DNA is TGTGCCAGCAGTCAGGGGGCTGGGGCCAACGTCCTGACTTTC. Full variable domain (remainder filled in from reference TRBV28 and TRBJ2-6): DVKVTQSSRYLVKRTGEKVFLECVQDMDHENMFWYRQDPGLGLRLIYFSYDVKMKEKGDIPEGYSVSREKKERFSLILESASTNQTSMYLCASSQGAGANVLTFGAGSRLTVL.